This is a list of T cell receptor beta chains from one sample in a study of blood T cell repertoires in COVID-19. Clones were read by immunoSEQ multiplex PCR, and TCRdb kept only the in-frame ones, dropping some. The table shows some 100,000 clones, with 81% occurring only once. Sequences were obtained from peripheral blood. The source of these receptors is a man older than 75 with active or convalescent COVID-19. Each CDR3 is given with its conserved first and last residue. D genes are given only for firm matches. For some rows the clone size is stated as once, few or many, or as a class when expanded; others skip it.

V gene: TRBV6-5; clone size: .; J gene: TRBJ1-1; D gene: .; CDR3 DNA: TGTGCCAGCATCTCGGGTCAGGGGGCTTTCTTT; CDR3 protein: CASISGQGAFF
V gene: TRBV3-1/TRBV3-2; clone size: few; J gene: TRBJ2-1; D gene: .; CDR3 DNA: TGTGCCAGCAGCCAAGGCGGCAGGGGCACGTTCTTC; CDR3 protein: CASSQGGRGTFF
V gene: TRBV5-1; clone size: .; J gene: TRBJ1-1; D gene: .; CDR3 DNA: TGCGCCAGCAGCTCTGGACAGACCCGACCGAACACTGAAGCTTTCTTT; CDR3 protein: CASSSGQTRPNTEAFF
V gene: TRBV5-5; clone size: .; J gene: TRBJ2-1; D gene: .; CDR3 DNA: TGTGCCAGCAGCCGCCTAGGGGTGTACAATGAGCAGTTCTTC; CDR3 protein: CASSRLGVYNEQFF
V gene: TRBV5-4; clone size: .; J gene: TRBJ2-7; D gene: TRBD1; CDR3 DNA: TGTGCCAGCAACCGACAGGGTTTGCACGAGCAGTACTTC; CDR3 protein: CASNRQGLHEQYF
V gene: TRBV2; clone size: .; J gene: TRBJ1-6; D gene: .; CDR3 DNA: TGTGCCAGCAGTGGAGGTTTAAGCTCCTATAATTCACCCCTCCACTTT; CDR3 protein: CASSGGLSSYNSPLHF
V gene: TRBV10-2; clone size: .; J gene: TRBJ1-5; D gene: .; CDR3 DNA: TGCGCCAGCAGTGAGGGGGCACGGCAGCCCCAGCATTTT; CDR3 protein: CASSEGARQPQHF
V gene: TRBV6-1; clone size: .; J gene: TRBJ1-2; D gene: .; CDR3 DNA: TGTGCCAGCAGTGAAGGGCCGGGAACCTACTATGGCTACACCTTC; CDR3 protein: CASSEGPGTYYGYTF
V gene: TRBV5-1; clone size: .; J gene: TRBJ2-3; D gene: .; CDR3 DNA: TGCGCCAGCAGCCTCCCCGAGCGGACAGATACGCAGTATTTT; CDR3 protein: CASSLPERTDTQYF
V gene: TRBV29-1; clone size: .; J gene: TRBJ2-3; D gene: .; CDR3 DNA: TGCAGCGTTGGCACCCAGGGTGGAAGGACAGATACGCAGTATTTT; CDR3 protein: CSVGTQGGRTDTQYF
V gene: TRBV29-1; clone size: .; J gene: TRBJ2-7; D gene: TRBD2; CDR3 DNA: TGCAGCGTGGGTACTAGCGGGGGGGACGAGCAGTACTTC; CDR3 protein: CSVGTSGGDEQYF
V gene: TRBV7-8; clone size: .; J gene: TRBJ2-3; D gene: .; CDR3 DNA: TGTGCCAGCAGCTTAGTCTTCTCCACAGATACGCAGTATTTT; CDR3 protein: CASSLVFSTDTQYF
V gene: TRBV7-8; clone size: once; J gene: TRBJ2-1; D gene: TRBD1; CDR3 DNA: TGTGCCAGCAGCTTACACAGGGGGCTAGCCTACAATGAGCAGTTCTTC; CDR3 protein: CASSLHRGLAYNEQFF
V gene: TRBV7-8; clone size: .; J gene: TRBJ2-3; D gene: TRBD1; CDR3 DNA: TGTGCCAGCAGGCAAAGACAGGGGACCACAGATACGCAGTATTTT; CDR3 protein: CASRQRQGTTDTQYF
V gene: TRBV29-1; clone size: .; J gene: TRBJ2-5; D gene: TRBD1; CDR3 DNA: TGCAGCGTTCTGGGGACAGGGGGCAGGGAGACCCAGTACTTC; CDR3 protein: CSVLGTGGRETQYF
V gene: TRBV2; clone size: .; J gene: TRBJ1-2; D gene: .; CDR3 DNA: TGTGCCAGCCGGTATACGCTCAACTATGGCTACACCTTC; CDR3 protein: CASRYTLNYGYTF
V gene: TRBV5-1; clone size: .; J gene: TRBJ2-7; D gene: .; CDR3 DNA: TGCGCCAGCAGCTTGGGGCCAGGCTCCTACGAGCAGTACTTC; CDR3 protein: CASSLGPGSYEQYF
V gene: TRBV4-3; clone size: .; J gene: TRBJ2-7; D gene: TRBD1; CDR3 DNA: TGCGCCAGCAGCCAAGGGACAGGGCGGTACGAGCAGTACTTC; CDR3 protein: CASSQGTGRYEQYF
V gene: TRBV19; clone size: .; J gene: TRBJ1-2; D gene: .; CDR3 DNA: TGTGCCAGTAGTATTGTGGAGGGCTATGGCTACACCTTC; CDR3 protein: CASSIVEGYGYTF
V gene: TRBV7-8; clone size: .; J gene: TRBJ1-5; D gene: .; CDR3 DNA: TGTGCCAGCAGCTTAGTCGGTCAGCCCCAGCATTTT; CDR3 protein: CASSLVGQPQHF
V gene: TRBV28; clone size: .; J gene: TRBJ2-1; D gene: TRBD1; CDR3 DNA: TGTGCCAGCGAGACACAGGGGTCGGTTGAGCAGTTCTTC; CDR3 protein: CASETQGSVEQFF
V gene: TRBV24-1; clone size: .; J gene: TRBJ1-3; D gene: .; CDR3 DNA: TGTGCCACCAGTGATTTTTTTTTGAGGACAGAATCTGGAAACACCATATATTTT; CDR3 protein: CATSDFFLRTESGNTIYF
V gene: TRBV6-5; clone size: few; J gene: TRBJ1-4; D gene: TRBD1; CDR3 DNA: TGTGCCGGAAGGACAGGGAGTGAAAAACTGTTTTTT; CDR3 protein: CAGRTGSEKLFF
V gene: TRBV18; clone size: .; J gene: TRBJ1-5; D gene: .; CDR3 DNA: TGTGCCAGCTCACCACCAGGGGCTCTTTATCAGCCCCAGCATTTT; CDR3 protein: CASSPPGALYQPQHF
V gene: TRBV27; clone size: .; J gene: TRBJ2-5; D gene: .; CDR3 DNA: TGTGCCAGCAGTTTCGGAGACCAAGAGACCCAGTACTTC; CDR3 protein: CASSFGDQETQYF
V gene: TRBV18; clone size: few; J gene: TRBJ1-1; D gene: .; CDR3 DNA: TGTGCCAGCTCACTCCAGGGGAACACTGAAGCTTTCTTT; CDR3 protein: CASSLQGNTEAFF
V gene: TRBV6-6; clone size: .; J gene: TRBJ2-1; D gene: TRBD2; CDR3 DNA: TGTGCCAGCAGTTACTCTCGGCGGGGGGACAATGAGCAGTTCTTC; CDR3 protein: CASSYSRRGDNEQFF
V gene: TRBV12-5; clone size: .; J gene: TRBJ1-4; D gene: TRBD1; CDR3 DNA: TGTGCTAGTGGGATCGGGACAGGGGGGATATCTAATGAAAAACTGTTTTTT; CDR3 protein: CASGIGTGGISNEKLFF
V gene: TRBV5-4; clone size: .; J gene: TRBJ2-5; D gene: TRBD2; CDR3 DNA: TGTGCCAGCAGCTTGGCAAGGCTAGCGGGGCTTACTATCCAAGAGACCCAGTACTTC; CDR3 protein: CASSLARLAGLTIQETQYF
V gene: TRBV19; clone size: few; J gene: TRBJ1-6; D gene: TRBD1; CDR3 DNA: TGTGCCAGGAACATAGACAGGGCCCGACCTTATAATTCACCCCTCCACTTT; CDR3 protein: CARNIDRARPYNSPLHF
V gene: TRBV2; clone size: .; J gene: TRBJ2-1; D gene: .; CDR3 DNA: TGTGCCAGTACGTGGGGCAGCTCCTACAATGAGCAGTTCTTC; CDR3 protein: CASTWGSSYNEQFF
V gene: TRBV5-6; clone size: .; J gene: TRBJ2-5; D gene: TRBD2; CDR3 DNA: TGTGCCAGCAGGGGCGCGGGAGGGCTACAAGAGACCCAGTACTTC; CDR3 protein: CASRGAGGLQETQYF
V gene: TRBV28; clone size: .; J gene: TRBJ2-5; D gene: TRBD1; CDR3 DNA: TGTGCCAGCAGTACCTCCCAGGGGGCTGGGGAGACCCAGTACTTC; CDR3 protein: CASSTSQGAGETQYF
V gene: TRBV4-3; clone size: .; J gene: TRBJ1-2; D gene: TRBD1; CDR3 DNA: TGCGCCAGCAGCCAAGACCCGGGACAGCTCTATGGCTACACCTTC; CDR3 protein: CASSQDPGQLYGYTF
V gene: TRBV7-9; clone size: .; J gene: TRBJ2-3; D gene: .; CDR3 DNA: TGTGCCAGCAGCTCGTCAGGGGTAGCGCAGTATTTT; CDR3 protein: CASSSSGVAQYF
V gene: TRBV3-1/TRBV3-2; clone size: once; J gene: TRBJ2-3; D gene: TRBD2; CDR3 DNA: TGTGCCAGCAGCCAAGTACCGGGACTAGCGGGGGGCACAGATACGCAGTATTTT; CDR3 protein: CASSQVPGLAGGTDTQYF
V gene: TRBV19; clone size: .; J gene: TRBJ1-1; D gene: TRBD1; CDR3 DNA: TGTGCCAGTAACCCACAGACAGGGGCGAACACTGAAGCTTTCTTT; CDR3 protein: CASNPQTGANTEAFF
V gene: TRBV23-1; clone size: .; J gene: TRBJ2-6; D gene: .; CDR3 DNA: TGCGCCAGCAGTCAACCTGACAGCTCCTCTGGGGCCAACGTCCTGACTTTC; CDR3 protein: CASSQPDSSSGANVLTF
V gene: TRBV6-2/TRBV6-3; clone size: .; J gene: TRBJ1-1; D gene: TRBD1; CDR3 DNA: TGTGCCAGCAGTCCATTCGGACAGGGGAGCACTGAAGCTTTCTTT; CDR3 protein: CASSPFGQGSTEAFF
V gene: TRBV27; clone size: .; J gene: TRBJ1-2; D gene: .; CDR3 DNA: TGTGCCAGCAGTTTTCTAGGTCAGCATGGCTACACCTTC; CDR3 protein: CASSFLGQHGYTF
V gene: TRBV28; clone size: .; J gene: TRBJ1-5; D gene: TRBD1; CDR3 DNA: TGTGCCAGCAGGGGACAGGCAACCCGTCAGCCCCAGCATTTT; CDR3 protein: CASRGQATRQPQHF
V gene: TRBV24-1; clone size: .; J gene: TRBJ1-2; D gene: TRBD1; CDR3 DNA: TGTGCCACCAGCGGGGACAGCTATGGCTACACCTTC; CDR3 protein: CATSGDSYGYTF
V gene: TRBV19; clone size: .; J gene: TRBJ1-2; D gene: .; CDR3 DNA: TGTGCCAGTAGTATTAACCAGGGACAAGGGAACTATGGCTACACCTTC; CDR3 protein: CASSINQGQGNYGYTF
V gene: TRBV5-1; clone size: once; J gene: TRBJ2-3; D gene: .; CDR3 DNA: TGCGCCAGCAGCTTGGCGTGGGGAGAGCAGTATTTT; CDR3 protein: CASSLAWGEQYF
V gene: TRBV2; clone size: .; J gene: TRBJ2-7; D gene: TRBD2; CDR3 DNA: TGTGCCAGCAGTCTCGGGAGGGACACCGCCTACGAGCAGTACTTC; CDR3 protein: CASSLGRDTAYEQYF
V gene: TRBV19; clone size: .; J gene: TRBJ2-7; D gene: TRBD1; CDR3 DNA: TGTGCCAGTAGTCGACAGGGAGCAAGCTCCTACGAGCAGTACTTC; CDR3 protein: CASSRQGASSYEQYF
V gene: TRBV30; clone size: few; J gene: TRBJ1-6; D gene: .; CDR3 DNA: TGTGCCTGGAGTCGGGCGGGGGACTCACCCCTCCACTTT; CDR3 protein: CAWSRAGDSPLHF